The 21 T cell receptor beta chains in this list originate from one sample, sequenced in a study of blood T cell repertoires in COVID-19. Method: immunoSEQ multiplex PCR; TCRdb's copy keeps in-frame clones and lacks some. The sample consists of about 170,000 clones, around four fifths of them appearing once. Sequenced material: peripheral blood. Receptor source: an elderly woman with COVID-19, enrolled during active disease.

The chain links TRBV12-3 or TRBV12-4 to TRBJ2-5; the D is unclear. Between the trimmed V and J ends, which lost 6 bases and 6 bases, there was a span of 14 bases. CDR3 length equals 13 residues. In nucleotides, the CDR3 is TGTGCCAGCAGCCTCGTATGGCGGAAGACCCAGTACTTC. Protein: CASSLVWRKTQYF.

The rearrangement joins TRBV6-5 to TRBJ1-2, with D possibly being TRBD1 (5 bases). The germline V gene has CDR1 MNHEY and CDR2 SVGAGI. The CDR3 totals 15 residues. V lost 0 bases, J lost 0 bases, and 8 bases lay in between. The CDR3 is CASSYSPGTNYGYTF. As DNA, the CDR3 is TGTGCCAGCAGTTACTCTCCAGGGACTAACTATGGCTACACCTTC.

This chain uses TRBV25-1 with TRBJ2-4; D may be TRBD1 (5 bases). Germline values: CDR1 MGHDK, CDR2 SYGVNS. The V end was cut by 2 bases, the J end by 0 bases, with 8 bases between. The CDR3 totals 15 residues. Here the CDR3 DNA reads TGTGCCAGCAGTGAAACGGACATAGCCAAAAACATTCAGTACTTC. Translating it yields CASSETDIAKNIQYF.

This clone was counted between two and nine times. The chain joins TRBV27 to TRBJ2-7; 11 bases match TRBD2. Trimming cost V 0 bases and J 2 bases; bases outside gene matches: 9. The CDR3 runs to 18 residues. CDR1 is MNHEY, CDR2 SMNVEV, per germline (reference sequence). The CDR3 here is CASSLSSGRAPNPYEQYF. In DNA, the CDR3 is TGTGCCAGCAGTTTATCTAGCGGGAGGGCTCCCAACCCCTACGAGCAGTACTTC.

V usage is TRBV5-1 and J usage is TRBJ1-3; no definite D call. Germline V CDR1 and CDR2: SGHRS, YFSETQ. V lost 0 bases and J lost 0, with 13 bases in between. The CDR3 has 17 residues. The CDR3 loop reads CASSLDGRPGSGNTIYF. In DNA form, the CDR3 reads TGCGCCAGCAGCTTGGACGGCCGCCCGGGCTCTGGAAACACCATATATTTT.

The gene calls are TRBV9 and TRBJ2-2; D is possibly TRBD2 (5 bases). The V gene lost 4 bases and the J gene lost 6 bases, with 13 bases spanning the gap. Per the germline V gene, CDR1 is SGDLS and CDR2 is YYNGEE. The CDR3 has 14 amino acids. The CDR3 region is CASSPTSRSGELFF. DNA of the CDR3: TGTGCCAGCAGCCCAACTAGTCGGTCCGGGGAGCTGTTTTTT.

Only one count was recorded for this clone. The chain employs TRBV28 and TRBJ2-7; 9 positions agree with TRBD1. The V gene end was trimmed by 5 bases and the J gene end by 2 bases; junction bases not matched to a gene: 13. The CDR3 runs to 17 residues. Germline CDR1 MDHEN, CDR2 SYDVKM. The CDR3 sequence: CASSVGWLGQGPYEQYF. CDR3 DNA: TGTGCCAGCAGTGTCGGCTGGTTGGGACAGGGACCCTACGAGCAGTACTTC.

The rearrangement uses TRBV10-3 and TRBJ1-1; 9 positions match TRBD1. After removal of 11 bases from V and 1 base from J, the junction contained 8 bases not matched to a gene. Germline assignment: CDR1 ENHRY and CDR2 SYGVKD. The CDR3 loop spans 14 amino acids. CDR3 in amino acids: CAATRDRENTEAFF. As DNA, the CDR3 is TGTGCCGCGACACGGGACAGGGAGAACACTGAAGCTTTCTTT.

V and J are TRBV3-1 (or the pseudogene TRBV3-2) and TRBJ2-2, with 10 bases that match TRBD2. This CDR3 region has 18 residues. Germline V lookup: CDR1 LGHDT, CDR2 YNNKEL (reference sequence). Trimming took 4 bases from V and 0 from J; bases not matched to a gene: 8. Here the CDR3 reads CASSRRLLAGANTGELFF. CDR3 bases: TGTGCCAGCAGCCGCCGCCTGCTAGCGGGAGCGAACACCGGGGAGCTGTTTTTT.

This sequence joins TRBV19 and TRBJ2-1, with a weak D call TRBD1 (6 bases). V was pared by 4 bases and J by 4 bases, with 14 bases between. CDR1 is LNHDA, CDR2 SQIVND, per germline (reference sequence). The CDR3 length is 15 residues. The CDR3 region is CASSTQTGRYNEQFF. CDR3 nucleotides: TGTGCCAGTAGTACCCAGACAGGTCGGTACAATGAGCAGTTCTTC.

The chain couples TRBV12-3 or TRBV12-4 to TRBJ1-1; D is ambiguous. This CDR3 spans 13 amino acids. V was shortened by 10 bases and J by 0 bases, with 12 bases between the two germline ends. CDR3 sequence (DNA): TGTGCCACCCGGCGGGAGATGAACACTGAAGCTTTCTTT. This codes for CATRREMNTEAFF.

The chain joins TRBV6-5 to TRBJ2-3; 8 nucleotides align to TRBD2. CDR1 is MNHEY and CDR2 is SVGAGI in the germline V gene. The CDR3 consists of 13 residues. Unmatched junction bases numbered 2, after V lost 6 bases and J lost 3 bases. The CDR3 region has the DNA TGTGCCAGCAGCTTAGCGGGGACAGATACGCAGTATTTT. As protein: CASSLAGTDTQYF.

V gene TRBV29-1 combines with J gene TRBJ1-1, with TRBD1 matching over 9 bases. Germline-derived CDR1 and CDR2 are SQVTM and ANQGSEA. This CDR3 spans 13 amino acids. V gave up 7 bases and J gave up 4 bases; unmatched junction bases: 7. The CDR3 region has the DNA TGCAGCGACAGGGGGCGGGACGGCACTGAAGCTTTCTTT. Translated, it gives CSDRGRDGTEAFF.

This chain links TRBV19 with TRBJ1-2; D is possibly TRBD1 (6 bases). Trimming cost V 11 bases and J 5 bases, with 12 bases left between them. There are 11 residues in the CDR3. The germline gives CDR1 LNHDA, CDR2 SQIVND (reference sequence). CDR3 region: CAGSGQYGYTF. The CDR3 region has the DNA TGTGCCGGAAGCGGACAGTATGGCTACACCTTC.

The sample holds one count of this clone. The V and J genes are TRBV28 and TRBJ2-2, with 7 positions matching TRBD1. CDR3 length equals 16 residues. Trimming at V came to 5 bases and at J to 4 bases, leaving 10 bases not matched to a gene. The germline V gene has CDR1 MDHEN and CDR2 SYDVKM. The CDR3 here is CASSRHVTGSTGELFF. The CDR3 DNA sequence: TGTGCCAGCAGTCGACACGTGACAGGGAGCACCGGGGAGCTGTTTTTT.

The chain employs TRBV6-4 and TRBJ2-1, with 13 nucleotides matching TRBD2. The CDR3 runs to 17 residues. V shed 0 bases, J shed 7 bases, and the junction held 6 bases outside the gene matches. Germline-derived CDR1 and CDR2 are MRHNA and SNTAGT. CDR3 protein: CASSDSPTSGGLNEQFF. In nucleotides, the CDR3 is TGTGCCAGCAGTGACTCTCCGACTAGCGGGGGGTTAAATGAGCAGTTCTTC.

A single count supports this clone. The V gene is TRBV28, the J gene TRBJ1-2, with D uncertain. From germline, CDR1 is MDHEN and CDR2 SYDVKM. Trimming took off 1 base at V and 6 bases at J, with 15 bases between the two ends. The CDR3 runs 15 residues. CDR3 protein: CASSLSTGFVHGYTF. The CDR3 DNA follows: TGTGCCAGCAGTTTATCGACGGGGTTCGTCCATGGCTACACCTTC.

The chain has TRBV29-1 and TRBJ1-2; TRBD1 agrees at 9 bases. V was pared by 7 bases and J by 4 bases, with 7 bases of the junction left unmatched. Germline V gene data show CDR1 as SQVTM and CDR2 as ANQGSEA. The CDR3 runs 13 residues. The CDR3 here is CSGATGGSYGYTF. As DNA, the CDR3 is TGCAGCGGAGCCACAGGGGGCAGCTATGGCTACACCTTC.

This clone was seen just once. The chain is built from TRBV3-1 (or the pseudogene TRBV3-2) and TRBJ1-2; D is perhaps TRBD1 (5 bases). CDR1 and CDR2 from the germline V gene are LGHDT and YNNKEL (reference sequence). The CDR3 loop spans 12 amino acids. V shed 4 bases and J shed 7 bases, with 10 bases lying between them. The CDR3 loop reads CASSPHGGGYTF. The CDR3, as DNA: TGTGCCAGCAGCCCCCACGGGGGTGGCTACACCTTC.

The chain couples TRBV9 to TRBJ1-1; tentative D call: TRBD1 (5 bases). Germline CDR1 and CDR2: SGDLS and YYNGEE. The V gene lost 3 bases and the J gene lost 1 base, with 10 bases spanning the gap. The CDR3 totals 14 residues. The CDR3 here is CASSGRDGNTEAFF. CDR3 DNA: TGTGCCAGCAGCGGGAGGGACGGGAACACTGAAGCTTTCTTT.

The CDR3 DNA is TGTGCCAGCAACCCAATACTGTTCTCTGGAAACACCATATATTTT. This sequence encodes CASNPILFSGNTIYF. The chain couples TRBV5-8 to TRBJ1-3; no definite D call. V was trimmed by 6 bases and J by 0 bases, leaving 13 bases between them. The CDR3 contains 15 residues. The germline V gene has CDR1 SGHTS and CDR2 YDEGEE.